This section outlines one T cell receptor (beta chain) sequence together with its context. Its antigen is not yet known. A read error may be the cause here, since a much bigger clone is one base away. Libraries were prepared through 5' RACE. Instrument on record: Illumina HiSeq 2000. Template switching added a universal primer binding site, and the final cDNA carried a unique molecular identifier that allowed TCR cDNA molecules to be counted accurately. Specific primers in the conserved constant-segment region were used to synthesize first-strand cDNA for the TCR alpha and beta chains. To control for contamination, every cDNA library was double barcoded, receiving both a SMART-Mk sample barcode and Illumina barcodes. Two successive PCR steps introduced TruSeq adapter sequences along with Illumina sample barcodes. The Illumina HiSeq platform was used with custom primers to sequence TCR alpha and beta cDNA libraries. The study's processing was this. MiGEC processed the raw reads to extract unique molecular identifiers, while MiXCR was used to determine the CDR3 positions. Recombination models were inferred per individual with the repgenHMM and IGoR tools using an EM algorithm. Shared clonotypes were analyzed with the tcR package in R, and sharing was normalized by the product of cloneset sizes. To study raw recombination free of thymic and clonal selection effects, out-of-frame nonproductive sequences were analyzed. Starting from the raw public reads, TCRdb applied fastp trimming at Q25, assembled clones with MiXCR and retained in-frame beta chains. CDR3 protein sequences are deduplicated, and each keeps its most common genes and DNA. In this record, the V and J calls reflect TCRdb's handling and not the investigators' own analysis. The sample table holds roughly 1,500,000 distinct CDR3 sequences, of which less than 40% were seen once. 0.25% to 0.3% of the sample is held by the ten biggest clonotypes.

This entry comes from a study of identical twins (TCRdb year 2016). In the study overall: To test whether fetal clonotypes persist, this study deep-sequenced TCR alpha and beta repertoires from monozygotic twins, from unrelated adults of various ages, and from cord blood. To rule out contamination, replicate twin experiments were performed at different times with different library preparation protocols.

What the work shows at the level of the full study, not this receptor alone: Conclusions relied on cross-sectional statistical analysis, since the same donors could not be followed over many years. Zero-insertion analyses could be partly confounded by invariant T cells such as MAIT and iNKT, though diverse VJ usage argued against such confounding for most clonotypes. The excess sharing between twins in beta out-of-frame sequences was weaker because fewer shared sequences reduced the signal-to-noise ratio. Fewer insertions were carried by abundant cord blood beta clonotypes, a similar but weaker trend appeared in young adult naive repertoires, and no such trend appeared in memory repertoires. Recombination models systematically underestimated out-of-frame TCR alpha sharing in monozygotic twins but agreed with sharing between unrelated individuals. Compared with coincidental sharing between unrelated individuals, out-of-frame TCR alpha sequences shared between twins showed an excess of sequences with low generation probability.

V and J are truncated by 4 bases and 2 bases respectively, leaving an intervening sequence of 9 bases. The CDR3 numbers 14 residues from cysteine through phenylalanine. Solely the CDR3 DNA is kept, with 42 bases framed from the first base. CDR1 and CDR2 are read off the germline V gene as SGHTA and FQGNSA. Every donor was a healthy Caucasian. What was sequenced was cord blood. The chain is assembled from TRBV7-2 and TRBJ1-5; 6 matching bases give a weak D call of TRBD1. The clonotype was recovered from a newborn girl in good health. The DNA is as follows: TGTGCCAGCAGCTCAAACAGGGGCAATCAGCCCCAGCATTTT. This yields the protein CASSSNRGNQPQHF.